This TCR beta chain stems from a study of tumor-infiltrating lymphocytes in primary liver carcinoma. Germline assignment: CDR1 SGHRS and CDR2 YFSETQ. There are 14 residues in the CDR3. V dropped 2 bases and J dropped 5 bases, with 12 bases sitting between them. Taking about 19-32 mg of unsorted bulk tissue, the authors co-extracted RNA and DNA. This clonotype was seen ten or more times. cDNA specific to TCR beta was made from about 0.45 ug of total RNA, with a constant-region primer employed for priming. Libraries of TCR beta came from three nested multiplex PCR rounds with slightly modified ARM-PCR. A C-beta reverse primer and TRBV1-TRBV30 forward primers served in each of the first two PCR rounds, at 9 to 10 cycles apiece. TCRdb used MiXCR to reprocess the multiplex PCR reads, holding one entry per CDR3 protein. This sample carries around 100,000 distinct CDR3 sequences, around 71% of them seen once, and the ten largest clones take 12%.

J is TRBJ2-3 and V is TRBV5-1; the D gene is possibly TRBD2 (5 bases). The clonotype comes from a woman aged 60-75 years with primary liver carcinoma and hepatitis B virus infection. Input material: liver tumor tissue from sampling region 2. Subset defined: tumor region T2, inferior pole. The CDR3 DNA reads as TGCGCCAGCAGCTTCGGAGGAGAAGGAGATACGCAGTATTTT. This gives the protein CASSFGGEGDTQYF.